Listed below are T cell receptor beta chains from one sample, sequenced in a study of blood T cell repertoires in COVID-19. Here immunoSEQ multiplex PCR was the method, and the copy in TCRdb shows in-frame clones only, minus some. The table has approximately 50,000 clones, approximately 84% seen once. Input material: peripheral blood. The receptors here all came from a man aged 70 or older with active COVID-19. The CDR3 runs from the conserved cysteine through the conserved F or W. The D gene is left open where the match is weak.

v_call	d_call	j_call	cdr3_aa
TRBV5-1	NA	TRBJ2-2	CASSLSGGELFF
TRBV4-3	NA	TRBJ2-3	CASSQEGEGTDTQYF
TRBV7-2	NA	TRBJ2-2	CASSNTRTGELFF
TRBV4-1	TRBD2	TRBJ2-7	CASSQAYRTSGILYEQYF
TRBV27	NA	TRBJ2-5	CASSFLRQETQYF
TRBV28	NA	TRBJ2-3	CASSRTFSTDTQYF
TRBV30	TRBD1	TRBJ1-2	CAWTPDRGNYGYTF
TRBV4-1	TRBD2	TRBJ2-1	CASSQDWRGRANEQFF
TRBV5-1	NA	TRBJ1-2	CASSLTYLRDTQATGYTF
TRBV14	TRBD2	TRBJ2-5	CASSPGEESGSLETQYF
TRBV7-3	NA	TRBJ1-1	CASSQGTEAFF
TRBV6-5	TRBD1	TRBJ2-7	CASSSGTGGEQYF
TRBV30	TRBD1	TRBJ1-4	CAQGGSEKLFF
TRBV6-5	NA	TRBJ1-2	CASSPREEYGYTF
TRBV3-1/TRBV3-2	NA	TRBJ2-2	CASSPRSNTGELFF
TRBV5-1	NA	TRBJ2-2	CASSLGVAANTGELFF
TRBV29-1	NA	TRBJ2-1	CSVDPAGVGNEQFF
TRBV7-2	NA	TRBJ2-7	CASSQTGLKVHEQYF
TRBV7-9	NA	TRBJ1-2	CASSLVQHYGYTF
TRBV5-1	TRBD2	TRBJ2-7	CASSTNSGRGSYEQYF
TRBV30	TRBD1	TRBJ2-2	CAWTAIWGQGGTGELFF
TRBV19	TRBD1	TRBJ2-7	CASSIVGTGLYEQYF
TRBV5-4	TRBD2	TRBJ2-7	CASRTGTSGSYEQYF
TRBV7-9	NA	TRBJ2-5	CASSLGSEGLQETQYF
TRBV19	TRBD2	TRBJ2-1	CASSSSGRWIYNEQFF
TRBV18	NA	TRBJ2-5	CASSLYFQETQYF
TRBV9	TRBD2	TRBJ2-7	CASSVGLAGYEQYF
TRBV11-2	NA	TRBJ2-7	CASSLDISSYEQYF